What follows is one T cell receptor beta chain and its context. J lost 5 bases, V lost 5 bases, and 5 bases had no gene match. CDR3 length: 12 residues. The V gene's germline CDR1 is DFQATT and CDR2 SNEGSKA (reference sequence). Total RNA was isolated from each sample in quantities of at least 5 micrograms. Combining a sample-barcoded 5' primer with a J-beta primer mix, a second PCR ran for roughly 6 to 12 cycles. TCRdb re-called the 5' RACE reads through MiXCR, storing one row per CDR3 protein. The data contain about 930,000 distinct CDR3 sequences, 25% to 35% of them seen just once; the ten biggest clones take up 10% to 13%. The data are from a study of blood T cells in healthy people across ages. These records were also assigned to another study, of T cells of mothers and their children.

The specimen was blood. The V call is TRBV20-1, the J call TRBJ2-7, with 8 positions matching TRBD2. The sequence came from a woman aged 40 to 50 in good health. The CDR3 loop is CSALGLANEQYF. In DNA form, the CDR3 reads TGCAGTGCTTTAGGACTAGCAAACGAGCAGTACTTC.